Given below is one T cell receptor (beta chain) in context. This receptor's antigen is unknown. No base quality values were provided; no much bigger clone lies one nucleotide off. TCRbeta CDR3 regions were amplified from genomic DNA by means of the immunoSEQ Assay, a bias-controlled multiplex PCR. In the original analysis: Within the assay, amplification of reference gene primers was used to estimate how many nucleated cells each sample contained. To quantify the absolute abundance of each unique TCRbeta CDR3 rearrangement, sequence reads were collapsed and filtered. For each sample, productive Simpson clonality was calculated as the square root of Simpson's diversity index across productive rearrangements. The table was pulled from immuneACCESS by TCRdb, which kept in-frame rearrangements only. Such tables lose some clones; where checked, under half of the loss comes from unresolved V genes, and the rest has no known cause. For V, J and clone size, that table is used; D and trimming come from the DNA. This sample lists 100,000 to 150,000 clones; about 88% were detected once. About 1.2% of the sample goes to the ten largest clones.

This record comes from a study of blood T cell repertoires in COVID-19 (TCRdb year 2020). Regarding the study in general: Samples from collaborators originated in the United States, Italy and Spain and spanned both the acute and convalescent phases of COVID-19. Nearly every sample came with metadata listing a de-identified subject ID, COVID-19 status, age in years and sex. The repertoires were released in a freely available public database intended as a resource for research on the immune response to SARS-CoV-2. The dataset comprised deeply sampled blood TCRbeta repertoires from subjects exposed to, actively infected with, or recovered from COVID-19. Where HLA class I and class II types were available, the types were taken from metadata supplied by the sample provider, not from assay-based typing. The material from the prospective study consisted of cDNA or gDNA derived from T cells, B-cell-depleted T cells, or PBMCs. The samples were drawn from two sources: the first 160 participants of the ongoing ImmuneRACE study, and some 1,300 subjects contributed by 6 global collaborators.

The full study reports these points: Clinical and demographic metadata were provided uncurated, with the amount varying by source and participant.

V loses 5 bases, J loses 6 bases, and the germline ends lie 6 bases apart. The germline V gene (reference sequence) gives CDR1 as SEHNR and CDR2 as FQNEAQ. The CDR3, from cysteine to phenylalanine, totals 11 residues. Only the CDR3 region is kept as DNA, spanning 33 bases read in frame from base 1. Whole blood was collected in K2EDTA tubes by collaborating institutions according to the institutions' own protocols. Collaborator samples were shipped for TCRbeta analysis as frozen whole blood, isolated PBMCs, or DNA extracted from either sample type. Here the chain combines TRBV7-9 and TRBJ2-3; no D gene can be assigned with confidence. The material sequenced was peripheral blood. The receptor was isolated from an elderly woman with acute or convalescent COVID-19. The sequence in DNA is TGTGCCAGCAGCCTCAGGGATACGCAGTATTTT. The resulting protein is CASSLRDTQYF. Reference TRBV7-9 and TRBJ2-3 genes cover what lies past the CDR3, so the full variable domain is DTGVSQNPRHKITKRGQNVTFRCDPISEHNRLYWYRQTLGQGPEFLTYFQNEAQLEKSRLLSDRFSAERPKGSFSTLEIQRTEQGDSAMYLCASSLRDTQYFGPGTRLTVL.